This TCR beta chain appears in the sequencing data of a study of radiotherapy plus CTLA-4 blockade in lung cancer. Profiling relied on immunoSEQ multiplex PCR, and the TCRdb table lists in-frame clones only, not all of them. The sample lists over 100,000 clones, 81% occurring once. Trimming cost V 6 bases and J 0 bases, with 15 bases left between them. CDR3 length: 15 amino acids. Germline-derived CDR1 and CDR2 are MNHNY and SVGAGI (reference sequence). The source was peripheral blood, collected from a patient treated with radiotherapy plus ipilimumab. The source is a human donor with non-small cell lung cancer that progressed on radiotherapy plus ipilimumab. Some clones in this sample may be carry-over from other donors' samples. The chain links TRBV6-6 to TRBJ2-7; tentative D call: TRBD1 (6 bases). CDR3 in amino acids: CASRASGTNSYEQYF. For the CDR3, the DNA is TGTGCCAGCAGGGCCTCCGGGACAAACTCCTACGAGCAGTACTTC.